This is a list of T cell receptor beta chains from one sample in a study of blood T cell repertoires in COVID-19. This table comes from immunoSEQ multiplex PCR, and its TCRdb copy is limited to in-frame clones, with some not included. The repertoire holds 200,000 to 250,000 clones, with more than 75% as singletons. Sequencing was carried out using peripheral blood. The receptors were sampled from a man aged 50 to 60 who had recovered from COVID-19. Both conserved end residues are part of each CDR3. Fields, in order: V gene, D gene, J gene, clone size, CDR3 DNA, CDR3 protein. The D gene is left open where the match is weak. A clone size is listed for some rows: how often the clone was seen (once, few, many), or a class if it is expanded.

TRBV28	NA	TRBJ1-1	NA	TGTGCCAGCAGTTTATCCCAGGATCGGGCTTTCTTT	CASSLSQDRAFF
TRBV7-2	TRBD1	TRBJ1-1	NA	TGTGCCAGCAGCCGCCGGACAGGGAACACTGAAGCTTTCTTT	CASSRRTGNTEAFF
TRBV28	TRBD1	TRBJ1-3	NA	TGTGCCAGCAGTTCGACAGGGGGGGTCTCTGGAAACACCATATATTTT	CASSSTGGVSGNTIYF
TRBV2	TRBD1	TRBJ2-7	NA	TGTGCCAGCAGTGAAGGGACAGGGCTGGGCGAGCAGTACTTC	CASSEGTGLGEQYF
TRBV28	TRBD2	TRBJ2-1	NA	TGTGCCAGCAGTTTATTCGGACTAGCGGGAGGCTACAATGAGCAGTTCTTC	CASSLFGLAGGYNEQFF
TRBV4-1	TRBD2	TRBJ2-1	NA	TGCGCCAGCAGCCAAAGTTCAGCGGGAGGGCGGAATGAGCAGTTCTTC	CASSQSSAGGRNEQFF
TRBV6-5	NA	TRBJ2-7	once	TGTGCCAGCATCACAACTATCGGGGGCTACGAGCAGTACTTC	CASITTIGGYEQYF
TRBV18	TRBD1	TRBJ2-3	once	TGTGCCAGCTCATCGAGACAGGGGCAGGGAGATACGCAGTATTTT	CASSSRQGQGDTQYF
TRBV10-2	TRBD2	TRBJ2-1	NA	TGCGCCAGCAGTTCTAGCGGGAGCTCTTACAATGAGCAGTTCTTC	CASSSSGSSYNEQFF
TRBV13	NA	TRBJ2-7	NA	TGTGCCAGCAGCGCGAGTGTCTACGAGCAGTACTTC	CASSASVYEQYF
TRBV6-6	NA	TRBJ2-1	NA	TGTGCCAGCATTGATGAGGGAGGCGCCTACAATGAGCAGTTCTTC	CASIDEGGAYNEQFF
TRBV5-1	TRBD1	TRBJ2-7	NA	TGCGCCAGCAAGCGGGGGACAGGGGATCTCACCTACGAGCAGTACTTC	CASKRGTGDLTYEQYF
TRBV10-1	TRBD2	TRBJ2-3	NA	TGCGCCAGCACCCCTGGGCTAGCGGGAGGGCCGACAGATACGCAGTATTTT	CASTPGLAGGPTDTQYF
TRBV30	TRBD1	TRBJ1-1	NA	TGTGCCTGGGGGAGGGGGCAGTATGAAGCTTTCTTT	CAWGRGQYEAFF
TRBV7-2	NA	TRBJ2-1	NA	TGTGCCAGCAGCTTAGCGGGAGTGAGCTACAATGAGCAGTTCTTC	CASSLAGVSYNEQFF
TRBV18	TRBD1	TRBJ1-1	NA	TGTGCCAGCTCACACGACAGGGTGAACACTGAAGCTTTCTTT	CASSHDRVNTEAFF
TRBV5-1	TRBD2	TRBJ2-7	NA	TGCGCCAGCAGCTTGATCGTAGCGGGTTTTTCCTACGAGCAGTACTTC	CASSLIVAGFSYEQYF
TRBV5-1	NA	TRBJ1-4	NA	TGCGCCAGCAGCCCCAACGTCGGGGCTAATGAAAAACTGTTTTTT	CASSPNVGANEKLFF
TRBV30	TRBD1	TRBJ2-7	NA	TGTGCCTGGACCGGGACAGGGAGTTATTCCTACGAGCAGTACTTC	CAWTGTGSYSYEQYF
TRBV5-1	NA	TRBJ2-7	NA	TGCGCCAGCAGCTTGGGGGCCCTTATGGACGAGCAGTACTTC	CASSLGALMDEQYF
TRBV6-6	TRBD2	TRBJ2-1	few	TGTGCCAGCAGTTACAGAGCGGGAGGAGTCGATGAGCAGTTCTTC	CASSYRAGGVDEQFF
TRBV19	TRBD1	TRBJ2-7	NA	TGTGCCAGTAGTGACGGGACAGGGGGCAAGTACGAGCAGTACTTC	CASSDGTGGKYEQYF
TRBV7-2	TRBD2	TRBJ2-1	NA	TGTGCCAGCAGCTTGGGCCCTAGCGGGAGGGCCTACAATGAGCAGTTCTTC	CASSLGPSGRAYNEQFF
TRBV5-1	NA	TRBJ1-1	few	TGCGCCAGCAGCTTGGGCCCAGGGATTGAAGCTTTCTTT	CASSLGPGIEAFF
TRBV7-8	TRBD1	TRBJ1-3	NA	TGTGCCAGCAGCTTAGCGGGACAGGGGACTGGAAACACCATATATTTT	CASSLAGQGTGNTIYF
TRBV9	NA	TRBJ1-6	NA	TGTGCCAGCAGCGTAGAAATCAGAAGCTCCTATAATTCACCCCTCCACTTT	CASSVEIRSSYNSPLHF
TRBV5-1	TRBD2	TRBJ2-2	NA	TGCGCCAGCAGCTTTCGGAAGCGGGGATGGAACACCGGGGAGCTGTTTTTT	CASSFRKRGWNTGELFF
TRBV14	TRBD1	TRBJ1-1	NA	TGTGCCAGCAGCCAAGGGCCCAGGGGGTGGACTGAAGCTTTCTTT	CASSQGPRGWTEAFF
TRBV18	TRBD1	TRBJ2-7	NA	TGTGCCAGCTCCCCAGCCGAGGGGGCTCTGTACGAGCAGTACTTC	CASSPAEGALYEQYF
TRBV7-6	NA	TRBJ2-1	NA	TGTGCCAGCAGCTTAGCTGTCCGAGGGTACAATGAGCAGTTCTTC	CASSLAVRGYNEQFF
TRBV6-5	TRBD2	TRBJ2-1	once	TGTGCCACCAAAAAGCGGGAGGTGGTCAATGAGCAGTTCTTC	CATKKREVVNEQFF
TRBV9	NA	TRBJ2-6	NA	TGTGCCAGCAGCGTATCTTCTGGGGCCAACGTCCTGACTTTC	CASSVSSGANVLTF